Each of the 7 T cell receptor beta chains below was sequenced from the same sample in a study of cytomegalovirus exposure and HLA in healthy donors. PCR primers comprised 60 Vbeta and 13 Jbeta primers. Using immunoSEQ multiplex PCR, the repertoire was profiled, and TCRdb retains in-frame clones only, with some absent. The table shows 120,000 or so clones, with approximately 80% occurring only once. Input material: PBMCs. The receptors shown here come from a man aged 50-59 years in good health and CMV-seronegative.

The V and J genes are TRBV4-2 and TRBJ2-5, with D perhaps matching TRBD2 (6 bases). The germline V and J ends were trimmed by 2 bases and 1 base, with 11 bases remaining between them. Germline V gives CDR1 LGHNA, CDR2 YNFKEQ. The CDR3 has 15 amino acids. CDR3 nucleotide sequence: TGTGCCAGCAGCCAAATAGGGACTGGCCAAGAGACCCAGTACTTC. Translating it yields CASSQIGTGQETQYF.

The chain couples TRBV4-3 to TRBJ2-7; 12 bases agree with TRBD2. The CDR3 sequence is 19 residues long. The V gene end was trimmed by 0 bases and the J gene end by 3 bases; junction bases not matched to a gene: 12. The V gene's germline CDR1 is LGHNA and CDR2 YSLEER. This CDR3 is CASSQDPSALAGGNYEQYF. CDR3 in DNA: TGCGCCAGCAGCCAAGACCCCTCTGCCCTAGCGGGAGGGAACTACGAGCAGTACTTC.

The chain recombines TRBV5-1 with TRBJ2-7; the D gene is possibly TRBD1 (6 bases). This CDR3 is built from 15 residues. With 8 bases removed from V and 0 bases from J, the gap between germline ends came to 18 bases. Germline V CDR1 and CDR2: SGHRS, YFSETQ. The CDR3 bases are TGCGCCAGTACCCTTGGGCAGGGGACCTCCTACGAGCAGTACTTC. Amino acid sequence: CASTLGQGTSYEQYF.

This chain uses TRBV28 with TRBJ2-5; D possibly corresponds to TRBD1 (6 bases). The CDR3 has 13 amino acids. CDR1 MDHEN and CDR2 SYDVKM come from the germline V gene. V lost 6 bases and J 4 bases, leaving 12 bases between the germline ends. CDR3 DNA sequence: TGTGCCAGCAGGGCAGGGGTTGGAGAGACCCAGTACTTC. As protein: CASRAGVGETQYF. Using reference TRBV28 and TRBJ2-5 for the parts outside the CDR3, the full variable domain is DVKVTQSSRYLVKRTGEKVFLECVQDMDHENMFWYRQDPGLGLRLIYFSYDVKMKEKGDIPEGYSVSREKKERFSLILESASTNQTSMYLCASRAGVGETQYFGPGTRLLVL.

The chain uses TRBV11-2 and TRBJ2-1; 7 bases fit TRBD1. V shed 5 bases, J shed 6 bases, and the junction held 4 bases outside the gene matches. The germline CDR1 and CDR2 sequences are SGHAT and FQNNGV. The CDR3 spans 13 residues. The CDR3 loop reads CASSPTGVNEQFF. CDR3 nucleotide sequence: TGTGCCAGCAGCCCTACAGGGGTCAATGAGCAGTTCTTC.

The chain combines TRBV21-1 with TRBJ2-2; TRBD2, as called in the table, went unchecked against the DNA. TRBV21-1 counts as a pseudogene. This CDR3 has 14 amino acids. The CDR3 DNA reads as TGTGCCAGCAGCAAACAACTAGCGCCCGGGGAGCTGTTTTTT. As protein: CASSKQLAPGELFF.

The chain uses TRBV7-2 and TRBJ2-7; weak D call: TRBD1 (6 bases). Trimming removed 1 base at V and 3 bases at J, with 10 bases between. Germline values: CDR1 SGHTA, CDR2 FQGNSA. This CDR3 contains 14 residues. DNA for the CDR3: TGTGCCAGCAGCTTAGGCCTAGGGGGCTACGAGCAGTACTTC. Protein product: CASSLGLGGYEQYF.